These 15 T cell receptor beta chains were sequenced from one sample in a study of control samples from healthy donors and cancer patients. The method was immunoSEQ multiplex PCR; TCRdb's version includes in-frame clones alone and lacks a portion of them. The table records 120,000 to 150,000 clones, approximately 92% of them present only once. The sequenced sample consisted of blood. The source is a man younger than 40 in good health.

The sample holds one count of this clone. This chain uses TRBV5-8 with TRBJ2-3, with 8 bases fitting TRBD1. The CDR3 spans 14 residues. Per germline, CDR1 SGHTS and CDR2 YDEGEE. V was pared by 4 bases and J by 0 bases, with 1 base of the junction left unmatched. Here the CDR3 reads CASSRDRSTDTQYF. The DNA of the CDR3 is TGTGCCAGCAGCCGGGACAGGAGCACAGATACGCAGTATTTT.

The J gene is TRBJ1-6, the V gene TRBV28; the D is unclear. V was pared by 6 bases and J by 5 bases, with 5 bases between. Germline CDR1 MDHEN, CDR2 SYDVKM. CDR3 length: 12 residues. The CDR3: CASRPHNSPLHF. The CDR3 DNA follows: TGTGCCAGCAGACCACATAATTCACCCCTCCACTTT.

The rearrangement links TRBV6-2 or TRBV6-3 to TRBJ1-2; possibly TRBD1 for D (5 bases). CDR3 size: 15 residues. Trimming removed 5 bases from V and 2 bases from J, with 15 bases in between. Germline CDR1 is MNHEY and CDR2 is SVGEGT. The CDR3 here is CASSRLAGMNYGYTF. Written as DNA, the CDR3 is TGTGCCAGCAGTCGGCTGGCAGGGATGAACTATGGCTACACCTTC.

This rearrangement joins TRBV21-1 to TRBJ2-2; the D call in the table, TRBD2, was not verified against the DNA. TRBV21-1 is classified as a pseudogene. The CDR3 covers 17 residues. CDR3 coding DNA: TGTGCCAGCAGCAAAGTAGGGCGGGATTACGACACCGGGGAGCTGTTTTTT. Protein: CASSKVGRDYDTGELFF.

The chain employs TRBV2 and TRBJ1-5; D possibly corresponds to TRBD1 (6 bases). V was trimmed by 9 bases and J by 7 bases, leaving 19 bases between them. The CDR3 runs to 14 residues. Per the germline V gene, CDR1 is SNHLY and CDR2 is FYNNEI. CDR3 nucleotides: TGTGCCAGTAGAGAAGGGGGTATCGGACAGCCCCAGCATTTT. Translation gives CASREGGIGQPQHF. The full variable domain, completed using reference TRBV2 and TRBJ1-5, is EPEVTQTPSHQVTQMGQEVILRCVPISNHLYFYWYRQILGQKVEFLVSFYNNEISEKSEIFDDQFSVERPDGSNFTLKIRSTKLEDSAMYFCASREGGIGQPQHFGDGTRLSIL.

The V gene is TRBV19, the J gene TRBJ2-6; D is ambiguous. V gave up 3 bases and J gave up 0 bases, with 3 bases separating them. This CDR3 comprises 14 residues. Germline loops: CDR1 LNHDA, CDR2 SQIVND (reference sequence). CDR3 sequence: CASSIPSGANVLTF. The CDR3 region has the DNA TGTGCCAGTAGTATCCCCTCTGGGGCCAACGTCCTGACTTTC.

The chain links TRBV4-2 to TRBJ1-2, with D possibly matching TRBD1 (5 bases). The germline V gene encodes CDR1 LGHNA and CDR2 YNFKEQ. The CDR3 contains 16 residues. The germline V and J ends were trimmed by 4 bases and 5 bases, with 20 bases remaining between them. The CDR3 loop is CASSLHEGAMNYGYTF. CDR3 in DNA: TGTGCCAGCAGCCTTCATGAAGGGGCCATGAATTATGGCTACACCTTC.

The gene calls are TRBV28 and TRBJ1-2; maybe TRBD1 (6 bases). Per the germline V gene, CDR1 is MDHEN and CDR2 is SYDVKM. V was pared by 3 bases and J by 2 bases, with 19 bases between. The CDR3 is made up of 17 amino acids. CDR3 in amino acids: CASSFLDSQDFNYGYTF. The DNA for the CDR3 is TGTGCCAGCAGTTTCCTGGACAGCCAAGACTTCAACTATGGCTACACCTTC.

The gene calls are TRBV11-1 and TRBJ1-1; the D gene is possibly TRBD1 (5 bases). In germline, CDR1 is SGHAT, CDR2 FQDESV (reference sequence). CDR3 length: 13 amino acids. Trimming cost V 2 bases and J 6 bases, with 10 bases left between them. The CDR3 spells CASSLSGVAEAFF. The DNA for the CDR3 is TGTGCCAGCAGCTTATCGGGGGTTGCTGAAGCTTTCTTT.

The rearrangement links TRBV6-5 to TRBJ1-1, with D possibly matching TRBD1 (5 bases). Germline V CDR1 and CDR2: MNHEY, SVGAGI. Trimming removed 8 bases from V and 4 bases from J, with 17 bases in between. The CDR3 is 14 residues long. The CDR3 coding sequence is TGTGCCAGCGGGGGGAGGGAAAGGGGCACTGAAGCTTTCTTT. Translated: CASGGRERGTEAFF.

The chain is built from TRBV9 and TRBJ2-1, with D maybe TRBD1 (5 bases). The CDR3 sequence is 16 residues long. V dropped 4 bases and J dropped 1 base, with 15 bases sitting between them. CDR1 and CDR2 from the germline V gene are SGDLS and YYNGEE. CDR3 residues: CASSPSRGQSYNEQFF. The CDR3 region has the DNA TGTGCCAGCAGCCCGTCTCGCGGACAATCCTACAATGAGCAGTTCTTC.

This clone was seen a single time. The chain combines TRBV19 with TRBJ1-6; D is perhaps TRBD1 (5 bases). The ends were cut back, 3 bases at V and 7 bases at J, with 10 bases in the middle. CDR1 and CDR2 (germline): LNHDA, SQIVND (reference sequence). The CDR3 consists of 14 residues. CDR3 sequence reads: CASSIRQINSPLHF. The CDR3, as DNA: TGTGCCAGTAGTATCCGACAGATAAATTCACCCCTCCACTTT.

V is TRBV19 and J is TRBJ2-1; D is possibly TRBD2 (5 bases). The V and J ends lost 6 bases and 3 bases respectively, with 15 bases between them. CDR1 LNHDA and CDR2 SQIVND come from the germline V gene (reference sequence). The CDR3 loop spans 15 amino acids. The CDR3 DNA reads TGTGCCAGTAGAGATATGGCGGGCCTCTACAATGAGCAGTTCTTC. As protein: CASRDMAGLYNEQFF.

The chain couples TRBV2 to TRBJ1-1, with 8 bases fitting TRBD1. The CDR3 loop spans 14 amino acids. CDR1 and CDR2 from the germline V gene are SNHLY and FYNNEI. Unmatched junction bases numbered 11, after V lost 6 bases and J lost 8 bases. CDR3 in DNA: TGTGCCAGCAGCGCTCTGACCTGGGACAGGGAAGCTTTCTTT. Translated: CASSALTWDREAFF.

V gene TRBV6-5 combines with J gene TRBJ1-2; 7 nucleotides agree with TRBD1. The CDR3 runs to 15 residues. The V and J ends lost 10 bases and 2 bases, in that order; junction bases with no gene match: 13. CDR1 and CDR2 from the germline V gene are MNHEY and SVGAGI. CDR3 DNA sequence: TGTGCCAACAGGGGAACGAGACAGGCAAACTATGGCTACACCTTC. Translation gives CANRGTRQANYGYTF.